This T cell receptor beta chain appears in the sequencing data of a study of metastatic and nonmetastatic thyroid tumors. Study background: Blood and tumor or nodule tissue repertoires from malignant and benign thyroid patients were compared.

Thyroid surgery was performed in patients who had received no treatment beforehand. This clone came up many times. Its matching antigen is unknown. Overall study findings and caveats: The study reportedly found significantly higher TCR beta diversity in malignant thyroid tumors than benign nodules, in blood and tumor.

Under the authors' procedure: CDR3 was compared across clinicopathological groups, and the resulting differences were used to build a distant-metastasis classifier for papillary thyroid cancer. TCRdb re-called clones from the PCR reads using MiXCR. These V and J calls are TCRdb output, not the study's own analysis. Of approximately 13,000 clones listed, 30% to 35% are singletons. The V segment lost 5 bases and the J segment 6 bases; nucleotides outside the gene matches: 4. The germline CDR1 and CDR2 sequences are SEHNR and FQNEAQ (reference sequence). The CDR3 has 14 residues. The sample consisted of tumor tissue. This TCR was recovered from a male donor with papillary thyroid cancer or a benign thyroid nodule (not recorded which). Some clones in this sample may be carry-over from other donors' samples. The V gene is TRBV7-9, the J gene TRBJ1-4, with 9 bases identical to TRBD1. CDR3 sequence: CASSRDRVYEKLFF. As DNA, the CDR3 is TGTGCCAGCAGCCGGGACAGGGTCTATGAAAAACTGTTTTTT.